This T cell receptor (beta chain) was sequenced in a study of blood T cell repertoires in COVID-19. Produced via immunoSEQ multiplex PCR; TCRdb's table is partial and in-frame only. The data hold fewer than 450,000 clones, with around 89% observed a single time. Participants' reported clinical history set cohort assignment. Input material: PBMCs or T cells enriched from blood (not recorded which). The sequence was collected from a young woman who had recovered from COVID-19.

DNA of the CDR3: TGTGCCAGCTCACCTCGGGACAGCTTAAATTCACCCCTCCACTTT. Its translation is CASSPRDSLNSPLHF. This chain joins TRBV18 and TRBJ1-6; 7 bases are shared with TRBD1. Looked up from germline, CDR1 is KGHSH and CDR2 is LQKENI. The CDR3 consists of 15 residues. After removal of 3 bases from V and 7 bases from J, the junction contained 6 bases not matched to a gene.